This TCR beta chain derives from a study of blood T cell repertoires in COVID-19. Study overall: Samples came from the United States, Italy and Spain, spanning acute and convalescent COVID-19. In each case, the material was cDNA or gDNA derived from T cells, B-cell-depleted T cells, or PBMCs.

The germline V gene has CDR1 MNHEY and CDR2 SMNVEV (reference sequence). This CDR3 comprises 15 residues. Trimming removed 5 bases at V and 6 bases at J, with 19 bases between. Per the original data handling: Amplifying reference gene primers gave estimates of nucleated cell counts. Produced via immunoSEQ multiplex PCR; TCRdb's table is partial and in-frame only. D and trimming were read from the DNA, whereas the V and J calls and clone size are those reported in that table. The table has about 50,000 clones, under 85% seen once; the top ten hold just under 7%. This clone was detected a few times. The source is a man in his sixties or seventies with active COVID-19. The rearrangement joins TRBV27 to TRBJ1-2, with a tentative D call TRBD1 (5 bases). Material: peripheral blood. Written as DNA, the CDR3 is TGTGCCAGCAGTCCCGTCCTAGAGGGACTGGATGGCTACACCTTC. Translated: CASSPVLEGLDGYTF.